The 15 T cell receptor beta chains in this list originate from one sample, sequenced in a study of shared clonotypes between healthy human individuals. Terminally differentiated effector memory CD45RA+ cells were excluded from the naive CD8 cells, which were CD45RO-negative and positively selected for CCR7. Sequenced by immunoSEQ multiplex PCR; TCRdb stores in-frame clones only, minus some. Of roughly 2.1 million clones listed, about 93% are singletons. The sequenced material came from naive CD8+ T cells from PBMCs. The receptors were gathered from a man between 18 and 35 years old in good health. Some clones in this sample may be carry-over from other donors' samples.

This clone was seen a handful of times. The V gene is TRBV29-1, the J gene TRBJ1-2, with 7 bases fitting TRBD1. Germline-derived CDR1 and CDR2 are SQVTM and ANQGSEA. The ends lost 7 bases at V and 6 bases at J; junction bases unmatched: 14. This CDR3 comprises 14 residues. DNA for the CDR3: TGCAGCGATCTAGTAAGGGACAGCATTGATGGCTACACCTTC. It yields the protein CSDLVRDSIDGYTF.

The CDR3 DNA is TGTGCCAGCAGGGCGGGGTCACTCTACGAGCAGTACTTC. Translating it yields CASRAGSLYEQYF. This chain links TRBV6-1 with TRBJ2-7, with a tentative D call TRBD2 (6 bases). This CDR3 has 13 amino acids. Germline loops: CDR1 MNHNS, CDR2 SASEGT. V lost 6 bases and J 3 bases, leaving 12 bases between the germline ends.

The V and J genes are TRBV5-6 and TRBJ2-7; D perhaps matches TRBD2 (6 bases). This CDR3 spans 14 amino acids. Germline V gene sequence: CDR1 SGHDT, CDR2 YYEEEE. V lost 3 bases to trimming and J lost 5 bases, with 15 bases between them. CDR3 bases: TGTGCCAGCAGCTGGGCGGGGTTTTCCCACGAGCAGTACTTC. This translates into CASSWAGFSHEQYF.

The genes are TRBV5-4 and TRBJ2-7; 8 nucleotides line up with TRBD2. The V segment lost 2 bases and the J segment 8 bases; nucleotides outside the gene matches: 9. Per the germline V gene, CDR1 is SGHNT and CDR2 is YYREEE (reference sequence). The CDR3 has 14 amino acids. The CDR3 bases are TGTGCCAGCAGCTTTCCCGGACTAGCAGTCCAGCAGTACTTC. As protein: CASSFPGLAVQQYF.

V usage is TRBV5-4 and J usage is TRBJ1-1; D call uncertain. Germline CDR1 SGHNT, CDR2 YYREEE (reference sequence). This CDR3 is built from 12 residues. Trimming took 3 bases from V and 6 from J, leaving 9 bases between them. The CDR3 nucleotides read TGTGCCAGCAGCTCCTTACCGGCTGAAGCTTTCTTT. Translating gives CASSSLPAEAFF.

The J gene is TRBJ2-1, the V gene TRBV11-2, with D perhaps matching TRBD1 (5 bases). The CDR3 runs to 14 residues. V was clipped by 2 bases and J by 8 bases, with 13 bases between them. Germline assignment: CDR1 SGHAT and CDR2 FQNNGV. The CDR3 spells CASSLTSQGYEQFF. The CDR3 DNA is TGTGCCAGCAGCTTAACTTCCCAGGGCTATGAGCAGTTCTTC.

The chain has TRBV11-3 and TRBJ2-1, with 8 bases that match TRBD2. J lost 8 bases, V lost 1 base, and 13 bases had no gene match. The CDR3 has 17 amino acids. From germline, CDR1 is SGHNT and CDR2 YENEEA. Written as DNA, the CDR3 is TGTGCCAGCAGCTTAGGTGATAGACTAGCGAGGGTCGATGAGCAGTTCTTC. It translates to CASSLGDRLARVDEQFF.

This clone is a singleton in its sample. Other DNA variants within this sample encode the same CDR3. The chain has TRBV5-1 and TRBJ2-5; the D is unclear. Trimming removed 2 bases from V and 5 bases from J, with 4 bases in between. The CDR3 has 11 residues. Germline-derived CDR1 and CDR2 are SGHRS and YFSETQ. CDR3 region: CASSFRETQYF. CDR3 DNA sequence: TGCGCCAGCAGCTTCAGGGAGACCCAGTACTTC.

This chain connects TRBV7-6 to TRBJ2-3; 10 bases fit TRBD2. The V and J ends lost 5 bases and 8 bases, in that order; junction bases with no gene match: 13. Germline-derived CDR1 and CDR2 are SGHVS and FNYEAQ. This CDR3 contains 16 residues. The CDR3 nucleotides read TGTGCCAGCAGCCCCGGGACTAGCGAGAGTCGAGGTACGCAGTATTTT. Its translation: CASSPGTSESRGTQYF.

The chain links TRBV15 to TRBJ1-3, with D perhaps TRBD1 (5 bases). Germline V gene data show CDR1 as LNHNV and CDR2 as YYDKDF (reference sequence). The CDR3 is 17 amino acids. V was shortened by 2 bases and J by 0 bases, with 14 bases between the two germline ends. The chain's CDR3 is CATSRLPGGASGNTIYF. The CDR3 DNA sequence: TGTGCCACCAGCAGACTCCCGGGAGGGGCCTCTGGAAACACCATATATTTT.

Details on this clone: The CDR3 carries no conserved terminal phenylalanine or tryptophan, so it likely arises from a read error. The DNA is omitted, as the CDR3 cannot be located on it reliably, and the CDR3 follows TCRdb's listing. V is TRBV5-6 and J is TRBJ2-2; TRBD2, the table's D call, lacks a check against the DNA. In germline, CDR1 is SGHDT, CDR2 YYEEEE. The CDR3 is made up of 11 amino acids, end residues included. The CDR3 sequence: CASTPRLPGAL.

This clone showed up just a few times. The V and J genes are TRBV27 and TRBJ1-1; TRBD1 matches 8 bases. Germline CDR1 MNHEY, CDR2 SMNVEV (reference sequence). V trimming: 6 bases; J trimming: 0 bases; junction bases outside the gene matches: 9. The CDR3 covers 16 residues. CDR3 coding DNA: TGTGCCAGCAGGATAGGGACAGGCCCCATGAACACTGAAGCTTTCTTT. This sequence encodes CASRIGTGPMNTEAFF.

The rearrangement uses TRBV9 and TRBJ1-2; D is uncertain. V gave up 4 bases and J gave up 5 bases, with 12 bases separating them. The germline V gene encodes CDR1 SGDLS and CDR2 YYNGEE. This CDR3 contains 13 residues. Here the CDR3 DNA reads TGTGCCAGCAGCCCCGTGGGGTCGTATGGCTACACCTTC. Residues: CASSPVGSYGYTF.

This chain connects TRBV7-3 to TRBJ2-1; TRBD2 agrees at 7 bases. The V gene's germline CDR1 is SGHTA and CDR2 FQGTGA. The CDR3 extends over 16 amino acids. V lost 5 bases, J lost 2 bases, and 9 bases stayed unmatched. The CDR3 loop reads CASSTSGGAAYNEQFF. The CDR3 DNA follows: TGTGCCAGCAGCACTTCGGGGGGAGCTGCCTACAATGAGCAGTTCTTC.

The chain couples TRBV19 to TRBJ2-1; D possibly corresponds to TRBD1 (6 bases). Trimming pared 5 bases from V and 7 bases from J, leaving 15 bases between. The CDR3 spans 14 residues. CDR1 is LNHDA and CDR2 is SQIVND in the germline V gene (reference sequence). The CDR3 sequence: CASSFIFRGNEQFF. In nucleotides, the CDR3 is TGTGCCAGTAGTTTCATCTTCAGGGGTAATGAGCAGTTCTTC. Full variable domain (rest looked up from reference TRBV19 and TRBJ2-1): DGGITQSPKYLFRKEGQNVTLSCEQNLNHDAMYWYRQDPGQGLRLIYYSQIVNDFQKGDIAEGYSVSREKKESFPLTVTSAQKNPTAFYLCASSFIFRGNEQFFGPGTRLTVL.